Detailed here is one T cell receptor beta chain. Study members were between 18 and 89 years old and lived in about two dozen US regions. Participant reports of clinical history set cohort assignment. In the authors' workflow: Quantification of nucleated cells was approximated via reference gene primer amplification. TCRdb's copy holds only in-frame clones and misses some; the assay was immunoSEQ multiplex PCR. V, J and clone size reflect that table, while D and trimming were determined from the DNA. The sample records 350,000 to 400,000 clones, just over 90% being singletons. These data come from a study of blood T cell repertoires in COVID-19. Across the whole study: PBMCs, B-cell-depleted T cells, or T cells were the source of the cDNA or gDNA that made up the material.

The TCR sequence derives from a woman aged 35 to 49 who had been exposed to COVID-19. The sequenced sample was PBMCs or T cells enriched from blood (not recorded which).

The CDR3 protein is CASSTGTGTGNTIYF. The CDR3 bases are TGTGCCAGCAGCACAGGGACCGGCACAGGAAACACCATATATTTT. V gene TRBV7-2 combines with J gene TRBJ1-3; D may be TRBD1 (6 bases). Trimming took off 5 bases at V and 4 bases at J, with 15 bases between the two ends. This CDR3 comprises 15 residues. CDR1 and CDR2 (germline): SGHTA, FQGNSA.